What follows is one T cell receptor beta chain and its context. Measured with immunoSEQ multiplex PCR; TCRdb has only the in-frame clones, and not every one. Among about 150,000 clones listed, 65% to 80% were seen once. The germline gives CDR1 LNHNV, CDR2 YYDKDF (reference sequence). Trimming removed 3 bases from V and 4 bases from J; junction bases left unmatched: 23. This CDR3 has 21 amino acids. These data come from a study of blood T cell repertoires in COVID-19. Sequencing was carried out using peripheral blood. This TCR came from a man aged 50-60 years with acute or convalescent COVID-19. The rearrangement joins TRBV15 to TRBJ2-5; 10 positions match TRBD1. The CDR3: CATSSILHSTAGTGDGETQYF. In DNA form, the CDR3 reads TGTGCCACCAGCAGTATTTTACACTCCACCGCCGGGACAGGGGATGGAGAGACCCAGTACTTC.